This is a list of T cell receptor beta chains from one sample in a study of T cell responses to AZD1222 COVID-19 vaccine. Only in-frame clones appear in the TCRdb table, and some are missing; sequencing was by immunoSEQ multiplex PCR. The sample shows approximately 140,000 clones, 80% to 90% of them seen only once. This sample comprised peripheral blood, obtained on day 0 of AZD1222 vaccination. The receptors shown here come from an adult in good health. Each CDR3 is given with its conserved first and last residue. A D gene is named only where the DNA matches it firmly. Clone size is given for some rows only: seen once, a few or many times, or a class if the clone is expanded.

j_call clone_size v_call d_call cdr3_nt cdr3_aa
TRBJ2-1 - TRBV6-4 TRBD2 TGTGCCAGCAGTGACTCGCTTAGCGGGGCAGGGGAGCAGTTCTTC CASSDSLSGAGEQFF
TRBJ1-5 - TRBV28 TRBD1 TGTGCCAGCAGTTTGCAGGGGACAGGGGGCTTGTTGGAGCCCCAGCATTTT CASSLQGTGGLLEPQHF
TRBJ2-7 - TRBV7-8 TRBD2 TGTGCCAGCAGCTGGACTAGCGGGAGAAGCGAGCAGTACTTC CASSWTSGRSEQYF
TRBJ1-2 once TRBV3-1/TRBV3-2 - TGTGCCAGCAGCCCGAGGGCCAGCTACTATGGCTACACCTTC CASSPRASYYGYTF
TRBJ2-1 - TRBV12-3/TRBV12-4 TRBD1 TGTGCCACAGGGGGCGGAGTAATCAATGAGCAGTTCTTC CATGGGVINEQFF
TRBJ2-3 - TRBV4-3 TRBD2 TGCGCCAGCAGCCCAGCGGGACTCTCCGTCACGCAGTATTTT CASSPAGLSVTQYF
TRBJ1-5 - TRBV5-8 - TGTGCCAGCAGCTTGTTCGGTGAGGGAAGCAATCAGCCCCAGCATTTT CASSLFGEGSNQPQHF
TRBJ2-3 - TRBV9 TRBD2 TGTGCCAGCAGCGACCGGACTAGCGCGACAGATACGCAGTATTTT CASSDRTSATDTQYF
TRBJ1-4 - TRBV15 - TGTGCCACCAGCAGACTCATGGAACTAAATGAAAAACTGTTTTTT CATSRLMELNEKLFF
TRBJ2-2 - TRBV4-2 - TGTGCCAGCAGCCAAGATGTTGACGGCGACGCCGGGGAGCTGTTTTTT CASSQDVDGDAGELFF
TRBJ2-3 - TRBV16 - TGTGCCAGCTGCCTCGAGGGGGAGCTCGCCTGGCGCCCAGATACGCAGTATTTT CASCLEGELAWRPDTQYF
TRBJ1-1 - TRBV27 - TGTGCCAGCAGTCACACACAGAACACTGAAGCTTTCTTT CASSHTQNTEAFF
TRBJ2-3 - TRBV9 TRBD1 TGTGCCAGCAGCGAGTACAGGGGCCTGGGTACAGATACGCAGTATTTT CASSEYRGLGTDTQYF
TRBJ2-7 once TRBV29-1 TRBD1 TGCAGCGTTTACCGGGACAGGGGTTACGAGCAGTACTTC CSVYRDRGYEQYF
TRBJ1-2 - TRBV11-1 - TGTGCCAGCAGCTCTCGTTATGGCTACACCTTC CASSSRYGYTF
TRBJ1-5 - TRBV10-3 - TGTGCCATCAGTGAGTCAGGGGCACCGTATAGCAATCAGCCCCAGCATTTT CAISESGAPYSNQPQHF
TRBJ2-1 once TRBV9 TRBD2 TGTGCCAGCAGCGTATTGACTAGCGGGAGGGTGGGTGAGCAGTTCTTC CASSVLTSGRVGEQFF
TRBJ1-2 - TRBV9 - TGTGCCAGCAGCTCCTCGGGGCCCTACACTTATGGCTACACCTTC CASSSSGPYTYGYTF
TRBJ2-7 - TRBV11-2 TRBD1 TGTGCCAGCAGCACGGGACAGGTGCGTAACGAGCAGTACTTC CASSTGQVRNEQYF
TRBJ2-1 - TRBV9 TRBD2 TGTGCCAGCAGCGTAGACTCCCTCTCGGGAGGGGGGCAGTTCTTC CASSVDSLSGGGQFF
TRBJ1-2 - TRBV5-1 - TGCGCCAGCAGCGCTCAGGGGAACTATGGCTACACCTTC CASSAQGNYGYTF
TRBJ2-1 - TRBV7-9 - TGTGCCAGCGAGCAGGATTACAATGAGCAGTTCTTC CASEQDYNEQFF
TRBJ1-3 - TRBV28 - TGTGCCAGCAGTTTAGAGACTCAAGCTCGAAGGAACACCATATATTTT CASSLETQARRNTIYF
TRBJ2-3 - TRBV27 - TGTGCCAGCTCTCCAGCAGGCTCAGATACGCAGTATTTT CASSPAGSDTQYF
TRBJ2-5 - TRBV7-6 TRBD2 TGTGCCAGCAGCCTGACGACTAGCGGGGGGCGGGGAGAGACCCAGTACTTC CASSLTTSGGRGETQYF
TRBJ2-7 - TRBV11-2 - TGTGCCAGCACCCCTTGGGCACCCAAATACGAGCAGTACTTC CASTPWAPKYEQYF
TRBJ1-2 - TRBV18 - TGTGCCAGCTCCACCGAATCCCAGGGCGTTCTTGGCTACACCTTC CASSTESQGVLGYTF
TRBJ2-3 once TRBV6-2/TRBV6-3 TRBD2 TGTGCCAGCAGCCGCAGGACTAGACCCGCAGATACGCAGTATTTT CASSRRTRPADTQYF
TRBJ1-1 - TRBV5-1 - TGCGCCAGCAGCTTGGTGCTCCGGGGCACTGAAGCTTTCTTT CASSLVLRGTEAFF
TRBJ2-7 - TRBV27 TRBD2 TGTGCCAGCATGGGTAGCGGGAGGCCCTACGAGCAGTACTTC CASMGSGRPYEQYF
TRBJ2-1 - TRBV27 TRBD1 TGTGCCAGCAGTCCAAGACAGGGCAGGGCCTACAATGAGCAGTTCTTC CASSPRQGRAYNEQFF
TRBJ2-7 few TRBV19 - TGTGCCAGTCGCCCAGGGACCGCTAGTTACGAGCAGTACTTC CASRPGTASYEQYF
TRBJ1-2 - TRBV28 - TGTGCCAGCAGTTTATTCGCTATCCTCCCAGGCAGTAACTATGGCTACACCTTC CASSLFAILPGSNYGYTF
TRBJ2-5 - TRBV5-4 TRBD2 TGTGCCAGCAGCTTGGGTCTAGCGGGGGGCGCCGGGGAGACCCAGTACTTC CASSLGLAGGAGETQYF
TRBJ2-7 - TRBV7-6 - TGTGCCAGCAGCGGCGGGCAGGGAGTATCCTACGAGCAGTACTTC CASSGGQGVSYEQYF
TRBJ2-2 - TRBV6-5 TRBD1 TGTGCCAGCACCTGGGACAGGGGTACCGGGGAGCTGTTTTTT CASTWDRGTGELFF
TRBJ2-7 - TRBV3-1/TRBV3-2 - TGTGCCAGCAGCCAACGCGGGCCATCCTACGAGCAGTACTTC CASSQRGPSYEQYF
TRBJ2-5 once TRBV2 - TGTGCCAGCAGGGTCGGGGCTCTGGAGACCCAGTACTTC CASRVGALETQYF
TRBJ2-4 - TRBV5-6 TRBD1 TGTGCCAGCAGCGTACGACAGGGGTGGTTGGGGACAGCCAAAAACATTCAGTACTTC CASSVRQGWLGTAKNIQYF
TRBJ2-3 - TRBV15 TRBD1 TGTGCCACCAGCAGTTGGCGATCGGGACAGGGTAGTGATACGCAGTATTTT CATSSWRSGQGSDTQYF
TRBJ2-5 - TRBV7-2 - TGTGCCAGCAGCTTAGTAGGGGGGGAGACCCAGTACTTC CASSLVGGETQYF
TRBJ2-7 - TRBV5-1 - TGCGCCAGCAGCGCCGCGGGACAGTCCTACGAGCAGTACTTC CASSAAGQSYEQYF